Below are 6 T cell receptor beta chains sequenced from a single sample in a study of glioma-infiltrating T cells after dendritic cell vaccination. Using immunoSEQ multiplex PCR, the repertoire was profiled, and TCRdb retains in-frame clones only, with some absent. Found here are roughly 100,000 clones, roughly 84% of them singletons; the top ten hold 2.5% to 3.5%. Sequencing used blood, obtained before dendritic cell vaccination. These TCRs come from a human donor with glioblastoma.

The chain combines TRBV27 with TRBJ2-5; 7 positions agree with TRBD1. The CDR3 sequence is 14 residues long. After removal of 6 bases from V and 2 bases from J, the junction contained 6 bases not matched to a gene. CDR1 is MNHEY, CDR2 SMNVEV, per germline (reference sequence). The CDR3 nucleotides read TGTGCCAGCAGCCGGGGACAGACTCAAGAGACCCAGTACTTC. Translating it yields CASSRGQTQETQYF.

V gene TRBV5-6 combines with J gene TRBJ1-1; TRBD1 might be the D (6 bases). CDR3 length: 16 amino acids. Germline CDR1 reads SGHDT; CDR2 reads YYEEEE. V was clipped by 0 bases and J by 4 bases, with 16 bases between them. In DNA form, the CDR3 reads TGTGCCAGCAGCTTGGGTTCGGGGGGCGAGGGCACTGAAGCTTTCTTT. Amino acid sequence: CASSLGSGGEGTEAFF.

The gene calls are TRBV5-1 and TRBJ1-4, with 9 bases that match TRBD1. Germline CDR1 and CDR2: SGHRS and YFSETQ. The CDR3 consists of 14 residues. With 2 bases clipped from V and 5 bases from J, the junction kept 1 base outside the gene matches. CDR3 DNA: TGCGCCAGCAGCTTCGGACAGGGGAATGAAAAACTGTTTTTT. Translating gives CASSFGQGNEKLFF.

The J gene is TRBJ2-1, the V gene TRBV4-2; TRBD1 matches 10 bases. The V and J ends lost 0 bases and 8 bases, in that order; junction bases with no gene match: 7. The CDR3 is 16 amino acids. The V gene's germline CDR1 is LGHNA and CDR2 YNFKEQ. The CDR3 sequence is CASSQDWGQGYDEQFF. As DNA, the CDR3 is TGTGCCAGCAGCCAAGATTGGGGACAGGGGTACGATGAGCAGTTCTTC.

The rearrangement joins TRBV14 to TRBJ2-2; 7 bases match TRBD2. V dropped 4 bases and J dropped 1; count of bases not matched to a gene: 6. The CDR3 is 16 residues long. CDR1 SGHDN and CDR2 FVKESK come from the germline V gene. CDR3 sequence (DNA): TGTGCCAGCAGCCTGCTAGCGGACCTGAACACCGGGGAGCTGTTTTTT. Translated: CASSLLADLNTGELFF.

The CDR3 region has the DNA TGTGCCAGCAGCTTACAGGGTTCGGGTCAGCCCCAGCATTTT. The encoded protein is CASSLQGSGQPQHF. This sequence joins TRBV7-9 and TRBJ1-5; maybe TRBD1 (5 bases). The germline V gene encodes CDR1 SEHNR and CDR2 FQNEAQ (reference sequence). The CDR3 is 14 amino acids. Deletions cut 2 bases from V and 6 bases from J, with 11 bases between.